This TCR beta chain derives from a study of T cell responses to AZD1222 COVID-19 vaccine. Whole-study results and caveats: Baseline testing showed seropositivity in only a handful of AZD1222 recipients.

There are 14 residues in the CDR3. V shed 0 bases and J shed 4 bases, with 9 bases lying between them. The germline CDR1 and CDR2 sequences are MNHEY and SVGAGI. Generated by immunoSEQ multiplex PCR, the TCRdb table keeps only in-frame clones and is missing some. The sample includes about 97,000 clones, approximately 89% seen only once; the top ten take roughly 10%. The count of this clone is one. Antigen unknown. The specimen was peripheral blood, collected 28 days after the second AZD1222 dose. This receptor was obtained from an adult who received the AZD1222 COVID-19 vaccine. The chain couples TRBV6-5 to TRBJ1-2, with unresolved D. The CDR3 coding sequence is TGTGCCAGCAGTTACTCCGGGATCTCCTATGGCTACACCTTC. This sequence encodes CASSYSGISYGYTF.